Listed here are 17 T cell receptor beta chains from one sample, sequenced in a study of blood T cell repertoires in COVID-19. Measured with immunoSEQ multiplex PCR; TCRdb has only the in-frame clones, and not every one. Of 200,000 to 250,000 clones in the sample, roughly nine tenths were seen once. The sample comprised peripheral blood. The receptors stem from a woman aged 45 to 65 with COVID-19, enrolled during active disease.

V and J are TRBV11-1 and TRBJ2-5; 7 positions agree with TRBD1. CDR3 length: 16 amino acids. CDR1 and CDR2 from the germline V gene are SGHAT and FQDESV (reference sequence). With 5 bases clipped from V and 4 bases from J, the junction kept 13 bases outside the gene matches. This chain's CDR3 is CASSPRPTGSGETQYF. The CDR3 coding sequence is TGTGCCAGCAGCCCTCGCCCGACAGGGAGTGGAGAGACCCAGTACTTC.

This chain links TRBV19 with TRBJ2-3, with TRBD1 matching 10 bases. The length of the CDR3 is 17 residues. Unmatched junction bases numbered 8, after V lost 1 base and J lost 4 bases. CDR1 LNHDA and CDR2 SQIVND come from the germline V gene (reference sequence). The CDR3, as DNA: TGTGCCAGTAGTATAGCCGGGACAGGGGCCCGAGCAGATACGCAGTATTTT. Amino acids: CASSIAGTGARADTQYF.

The chain links TRBV2 to TRBJ1-5; possibly TRBD1 for D (6 bases). Deletions cut 6 bases from V and 2 bases from J, with 23 bases between. Germline-derived CDR1 and CDR2 are SNHLY and FYNNEI. The CDR3 spans 18 residues. In nucleotides, the CDR3 is TGTGCCAGCAGAAACCGGGACACCCTCACGAGTGGCAATCAGCCCCAGCATTTT. Its translation: CASRNRDTLTSGNQPQHF.

The chain joins TRBV19 to TRBJ2-1, with D perhaps TRBD1 (5 bases). The CDR3 length is 14 residues. Trimming shortened V by 4 bases and J by 8 bases, and 15 bases separated the two germline ends. In germline, CDR1 is LNHDA, CDR2 SQIVND (reference sequence). In DNA, the CDR3 is TGTGCCAGTAGTAGGGGCAGGGCCTGGGATGAGCAGTTCTTC. It translates to CASSRGRAWDEQFF.

The rearrangement joins TRBV9 to TRBJ2-4; D may be TRBD1 (6 bases). Per germline, CDR1 SGDLS and CDR2 YYNGEE. The CDR3 spans 14 residues. Between the trimmed V and J ends, which lost 4 bases and 8 bases, there was a span of 16 bases. The CDR3 DNA sequence: TGTGCCAGCAGCTCCACAGGGAATCGAGACATTCAGTACTTC. Residues: CASSSTGNRDIQYF.

The J gene is TRBJ1-5, the V gene TRBV9, with D maybe TRBD1 (5 bases). Trimming stripped 4 bases from V and 3 bases from J, with 20 bases between. The CDR3 contains 17 residues. Germline V gives CDR1 SGDLS, CDR2 YYNGEE. The CDR3 nucleotides are TGTGCCAGCAGCCCCGGACCTCAGGGATCAGCCAATCAGCCCCAGCATTTT. This codes for CASSPGPQGSANQPQHF.

The genes are TRBV7-2 and TRBJ1-4, with a weak D call TRBD1 (6 bases). The CDR3 runs to 16 residues. CDR1 SGHTA and CDR2 FQGNSA come from the germline V gene. V lost 2 bases to trimming and J lost 0 bases, with 10 bases between them. The CDR3, as DNA: TGTGCCAGCAGCTTAAGCAGGGGATCAACTAATGAAAAACTGTTTTTT. The encoded protein is CASSLSRGSTNEKLFF.

V gene TRBV11-1 combines with J gene TRBJ2-1, with a possible D match to TRBD1 (5 bases). The CDR3 loop spans 14 amino acids. Between the trimmed V and J ends, which lost 3 bases and 8 bases, there was a span of 14 bases. CDR1 SGHAT and CDR2 FQDESV come from the germline V gene (reference sequence). The CDR3 DNA reads as TGTGCCAGCAGCTTCGGTTCAGGGCAGGATGAGCAGTTCTTC. Translation: CASSFGSGQDEQFF.

The gene calls are TRBV11-3 and TRBJ1-1; 10 bases are shared with TRBD1. Germline lookup yields CDR1 SGHNT and CDR2 YENEEA. V trimming: 6 bases; J trimming: 3 bases; junction bases outside the gene matches: 4. This CDR3 contains 14 residues. The CDR3 DNA follows: TGTGCCAGCAGACGGGACAGGGGAGACACTGAAGCTTTCTTT. Translated, it gives CASRRDRGDTEAFF.

The CDR3 reads CSARGGDGYTF. The CDR3 DNA sequence: TGCAGTGCTAGAGGGGGGGATGGCTACACCTTC. The chain carries TRBV20-1 and TRBJ1-2; tentative D call: TRBD1 (5 bases). Trimming removed 1 base at V and 6 bases at J, with 6 bases between. In germline, CDR1 is DFQATT, CDR2 SNEGSKA (reference sequence). The CDR3 loop spans 11 amino acids.

The V gene is TRBV30, the J gene TRBJ1-1, with D unclear. The CDR3 is 12 amino acids. Germline CDR1 reads GTSNPN; CDR2 reads SVGIG (reference sequence). The germline V and J ends were trimmed by 1 base and 2 bases, with 5 bases remaining between them. Written as DNA, the CDR3 is TGTGCCTGGAGTGCAGGAAACACTGAAGCTTTCTTT. It specifies CAWSAGNTEAFF.

The chain combines TRBV2 with TRBJ2-7; 10 bases are a match to TRBD2. The V segment lost 7 bases and the J segment 3 bases; nucleotides outside the gene matches: 9. CDR3 length: 15 amino acids. Germline CDR1 and CDR2: SNHLY and FYNNEI. The CDR3 DNA follows: TGTGCCAGCAAACGGCTAGCGGGGGCCGACTACGAGCAGTACTTC. Translation gives CASKRLAGADYEQYF.

This rearrangement joins TRBV3-1 (or the pseudogene TRBV3-2) to TRBJ1-6; D is unresolved. Trimming took off 0 bases at V and 3 bases at J, with 24 bases between the two ends. The CDR3 is made up of 21 amino acids. Germline values: CDR1 LGHDT, CDR2 YNNKEL (reference sequence). CDR3 protein: CASSQDKVAVRGSYYNSPLHF. As DNA, the CDR3 is TGTGCCAGCAGCCAAGATAAGGTGGCCGTTCGCGGGAGCTACTATAATTCACCCCTCCACTTT.

The genes are TRBV12-3 or TRBV12-4 and TRBJ1-1; the D gene is possibly TRBD1 (6 bases). Trimming removed 6 bases at V and 8 bases at J, with 10 bases between. This CDR3 region has 11 residues. CDR3 nucleotide sequence: TGTGCCAGCAGGTCAACAGGGGAAGCTTTCTTT. This translates into CASRSTGEAFF.

The gene calls are TRBV18 and TRBJ1-4; D is possibly TRBD1 (6 bases). This CDR3 spans 15 amino acids. V was clipped by 5 bases and J by 4 bases, with 14 bases between them. Germline CDR1 is KGHSH and CDR2 is LQKENI. This chain's CDR3 is CASSKLTGYNEKLFF. The CDR3 DNA reads as TGTGCCAGCTCAAAATTGACAGGATATAATGAAAAACTGTTTTTT.

The CDR3 region is CASSEYRQGHGYGYTF. In DNA form, the CDR3 reads TGTGCCAGCAGTGAATATAGACAGGGGCATGGCTATGGCTACACCTTC. The chain joins TRBV25-1 to TRBJ1-2, with 8 bases aligning to TRBD1. Germline V gene data show CDR1 as MGHDK and CDR2 as SYGVNS. J was trimmed by 4 bases and V by 0 bases; bases with no gene match: 7. The CDR3 has 16 amino acids.

The chain has TRBV6-6 and TRBJ1-3, with D unresolved. This CDR3 contains 12 residues. The V and J ends lost 2 bases and 4 bases respectively, with 3 bases between them. CDR1 and CDR2 from the germline V gene are MNHNY and SVGAGI (reference sequence). The DNA of the CDR3 is TGTGCCAGCAGTTACCGGGGAAACACCATATATTTT. This codes for CASSYRGNTIYF.